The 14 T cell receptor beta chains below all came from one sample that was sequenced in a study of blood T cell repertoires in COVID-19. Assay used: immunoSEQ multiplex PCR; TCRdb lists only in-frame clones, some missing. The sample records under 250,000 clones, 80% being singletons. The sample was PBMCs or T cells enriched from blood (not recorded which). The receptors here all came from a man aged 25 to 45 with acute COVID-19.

The CDR3 is CASSLVADSPLHF. The DNA for the CDR3 is TGCGCCAGCAGCTTGGTGGCCGATTCACCCCTCCACTTT. The chain links TRBV5-1 to TRBJ1-6, with D unclear. CDR1 is SGHRS and CDR2 is YFSETQ in the germline V gene. V was trimmed by 0 bases and J by 8 bases, leaving 6 bases between them. This CDR3 region has 13 residues.

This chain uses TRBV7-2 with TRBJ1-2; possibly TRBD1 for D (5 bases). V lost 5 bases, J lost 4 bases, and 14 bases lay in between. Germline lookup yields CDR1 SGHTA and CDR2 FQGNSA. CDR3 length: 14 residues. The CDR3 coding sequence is TGTGCCAGCAGCCCCCCGGGGGAGGGCTATGGCTACACCTTC. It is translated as CASSPPGEGYGYTF.

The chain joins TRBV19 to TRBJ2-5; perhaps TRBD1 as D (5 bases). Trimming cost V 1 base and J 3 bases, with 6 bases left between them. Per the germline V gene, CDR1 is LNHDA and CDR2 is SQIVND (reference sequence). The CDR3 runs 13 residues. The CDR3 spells CASSIAGKETQYF. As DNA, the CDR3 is TGTGCCAGTAGTATAGCAGGGAAAGAGACCCAGTACTTC.

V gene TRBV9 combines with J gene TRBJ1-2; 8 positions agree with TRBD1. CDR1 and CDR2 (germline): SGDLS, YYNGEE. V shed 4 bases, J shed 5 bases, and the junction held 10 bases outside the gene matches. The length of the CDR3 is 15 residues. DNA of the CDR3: TGTGCCAGCAGCCCTTCGGACAGGGAGGCTTATGGCTACACCTTC. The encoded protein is CASSPSDREAYGYTF.

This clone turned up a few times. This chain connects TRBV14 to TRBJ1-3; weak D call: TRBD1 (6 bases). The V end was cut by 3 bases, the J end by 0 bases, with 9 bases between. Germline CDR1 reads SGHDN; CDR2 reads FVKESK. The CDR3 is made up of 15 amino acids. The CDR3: CASSHRGSSGNTIYF. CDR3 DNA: TGTGCCAGCAGCCACAGGGGCAGCTCTGGAAACACCATATATTTT.

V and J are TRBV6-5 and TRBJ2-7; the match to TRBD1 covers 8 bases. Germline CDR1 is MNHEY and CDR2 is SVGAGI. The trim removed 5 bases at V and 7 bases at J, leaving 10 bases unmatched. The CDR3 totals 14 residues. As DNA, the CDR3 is TGTGCCAGCAGTCTGGACAGGGACCCCTGGGAGCAGTACTTC. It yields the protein CASSLDRDPWEQYF.

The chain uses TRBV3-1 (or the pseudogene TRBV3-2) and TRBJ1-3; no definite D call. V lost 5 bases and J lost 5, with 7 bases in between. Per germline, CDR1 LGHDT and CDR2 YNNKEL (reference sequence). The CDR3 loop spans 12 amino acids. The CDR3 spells CASSTFRNTIYF. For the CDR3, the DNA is TGTGCCAGCAGCACATTCAGAAACACCATATATTTT.

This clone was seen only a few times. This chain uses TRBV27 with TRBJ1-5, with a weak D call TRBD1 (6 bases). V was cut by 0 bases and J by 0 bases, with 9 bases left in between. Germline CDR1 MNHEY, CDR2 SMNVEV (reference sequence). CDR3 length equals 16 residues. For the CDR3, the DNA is TGTGCCAGCAGTTTATCGGGACAACTTAGCAATCAGCCCCAGCATTTT. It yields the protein CASSLSGQLSNQPQHF.

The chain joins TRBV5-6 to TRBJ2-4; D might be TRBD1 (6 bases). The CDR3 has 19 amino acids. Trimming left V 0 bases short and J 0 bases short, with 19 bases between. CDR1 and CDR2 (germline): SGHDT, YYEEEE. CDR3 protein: CASSLGGRDTLLAKNIQYF. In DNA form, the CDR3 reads TGTGCCAGCAGCTTGGGGGGCCGGGACACCTTATTAGCCAAAAACATTCAGTACTTC.

The chain's CDR3 is CASSADRVNEQYF. The CDR3 DNA reads as TGTGCCAGCAGTGCCGACAGGGTAAACGAGCAGTACTTC. The V gene is TRBV25-1, the J gene TRBJ2-7, with 7 bases that match TRBD1. Germline V gives CDR1 MGHDK, CDR2 SYGVNS. The V segment lost 4 bases and the J segment 5 bases; nucleotides outside the gene matches: 5. The CDR3 loop spans 13 amino acids.

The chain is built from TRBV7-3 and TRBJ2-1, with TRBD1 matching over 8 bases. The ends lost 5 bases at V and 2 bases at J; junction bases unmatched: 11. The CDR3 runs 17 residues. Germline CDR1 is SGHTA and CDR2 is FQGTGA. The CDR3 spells CASSDSGQDRAYNEQFF. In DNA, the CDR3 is TGTGCCAGCAGCGACTCGGGACAGGACAGGGCCTACAATGAGCAGTTCTTC.

The CDR3 DNA sequence: TGTGCCTGGAGCGCAAAGGGGGTAAACGGCTACACCTTC. Translating gives CAWSAKGVNGYTF. V is TRBV30 and J is TRBJ1-2; TRBD1 might be the D (6 bases). With 3 bases removed from V and 8 bases from J, the gap between germline ends came to 16 bases. CDR3 length: 13 residues. The germline CDR1 and CDR2 sequences are GTSNPN and SVGIG (reference sequence).

The chain's CDR3 is CASSFPSGVKETQYF. The CDR3, as DNA: TGTGCCAGCAGTTTTCCTAGCGGGGTAAAGGAGACCCAGTACTTC. The gene calls are TRBV6-2 or TRBV6-3 and TRBJ2-5; 9 nucleotides line up with TRBD2. V lost 4 bases, J lost 5 bases, and 8 bases stayed unmatched. Germline V gives CDR1 MNHEY, CDR2 SVGEGT. The CDR3 runs to 15 residues.

In DNA, the CDR3 is TGTGCTAGTGGTTTGGGAGTACGGACAGGGGGTGACGAGCAGTACTTC. Its protein product is CASGLGVRTGGDEQYF. The gene calls are TRBV12-5 and TRBJ2-7; 10 nucleotides agree with TRBD1. Per germline, CDR1 LGHNT and CDR2 FRNRAP. The V gene end was trimmed by 1 base and the J gene end by 5 bases; junction bases not matched to a gene: 8. CDR3 length equals 16 residues.